Following are 21 T cell receptor beta chains from one sample sequenced in a study of T cells after posttransplantation cyclophosphamide (dated by TCRdb to the mid-2010s). The library was prepared using the immunoSEQ multiplex PCR assay. TCRdb took this table from immuneACCESS and kept in-frame rearrangements with V and J called. Such tables lack part of the clones; where checked against another copy, unresolved V genes explain under half of the gap, and the rest is unexplained. For this sample the table gives about 43,000 clones, of which 90% were detected only once. The ten largest clones add up to 2% to 2.5% of the sample. This sample's treatment or condition label indicates: high-dose cyclophosphamide on days +3 and +4 as single-agent GVHD prophylaxis. PTCy patients received busulfan and fludarabine conditioning, a related or unrelated marrow graft, and cyclophosphamide on days +3 and +4. Sequencing used PBMCs, obtained less than 70 days after allogeneic stem cell transplant with posttransplant cyclophosphamide. All receptors come from a male patient aged 55 to 69 who received an allogeneic stem cell transplant from a related donor and was CMV-positive. It is possible that, after a transplant, some T cells come from the graft donor.

This chain connects TRBV6-1 to TRBJ1-2; 9 bases line up with TRBD1. CDR1 and CDR2 (germline): MNHNS, SASEGT. V shed 6 bases, J shed 4 bases, and the junction held 6 bases outside the gene matches. The CDR3 is made up of 14 amino acids. The CDR3 loop reads CASSEQGAGYGYTF. CDR3 in DNA: TGTGCCAGCAGCGAACAGGGGGCCGGCTATGGCTACACCTTC.

This sequence joins TRBV29-1 and TRBJ2-3; 14 nucleotides agree with TRBD2. V was pared by 1 base and J by 0 bases, with 12 bases of the junction left unmatched. The germline gives CDR1 SQVTM, CDR2 ANQGSEA. This CDR3 has 20 amino acids. The CDR3 bases are TGCAGCGTTGAAGCGGCTAGACTAGCGGGGGGGACCTCTAGCACAGATACGCAGTATTTT. Protein sequence: CSVEAARLAGGTSSTDTQYF.

The V call is TRBV15, the J call TRBJ2-3; 8 nucleotides agree with TRBD1. Per the germline V gene, CDR1 is LNHNV and CDR2 is YYDKDF (reference sequence). Unmatched junction bases numbered 2, after V lost 3 bases and J lost 3 bases. This CDR3 is 14 amino acids long. CDR3 DNA sequence: TGTGCCACCAGCAGGGACAGGGAGACAGATACGCAGTATTTT. Amino acid sequence: CATSRDRETDTQYF.

On this clone itself: This sample includes further DNA sequences coding for the same CDR3. CDR3 sequence reads: CAWSVSSNQPQHF. The CDR3 DNA is TGTGCCTGGAGTGTATCAAGCAATCAGCCCCAGCATTTT. The chain carries TRBV30 and TRBJ1-5; D remains unclear. With 0 bases removed from V and 1 base from J, the gap between germline ends came to 4 bases. The length of the CDR3 is 13 residues. Germline-derived CDR1 and CDR2 are GTSNPN and SVGIG (reference sequence).

The chain uses TRBV7-2 and TRBJ1-6, with D maybe TRBD1 (5 bases). The ends were cut back, 10 bases at V and 6 bases at J, with 16 bases in the middle. CDR1 is SGHTA and CDR2 is FQGNSA in the germline V gene. This CDR3 has 14 amino acids. The CDR3 nucleotides read TGTGCCATACAGGAGGGCTTCTCTAATTCACCCCTCCACTTT. Translating it yields CAIQEGFSNSPLHF.

The chain recombines TRBV14 with TRBJ1-1; D call uncertain. The CDR3 is 15 residues long. In germline, CDR1 is SGHDN, CDR2 FVKESK. The V end was cut by 1 base, the J end by 2 bases, with 11 bases between. Here the CDR3 DNA reads TGTGCCAGCAGCCAAGTAGCAGTAAGTAACACTGAAGCTTTCTTT. Its translation is CASSQVAVSNTEAFF.

J is TRBJ1-2 and V is TRBV19; D is ambiguous. Trimming removed 5 bases from V and 6 bases from J, with 13 bases in between. The germline gives CDR1 LNHDA, CDR2 SQIVND (reference sequence). The CDR3 runs to 13 residues. This CDR3 reads CASSPQRNDGYTF. The CDR3 DNA sequence: TGTGCCAGTAGTCCACAAAGAAACGATGGCTACACCTTC.

The V call is TRBV10-3, the J call TRBJ2-1; D is unclear. V lost 0 bases to trimming and J lost 8 bases, with 11 bases between them. The CDR3 sequence is 14 residues long. The germline gives CDR1 ENHRY, CDR2 SYGVKD. The CDR3: CAISESYQVHEQFF. CDR3 DNA sequence: TGTGCCATCAGTGAGTCGTATCAGGTCCATGAGCAGTTCTTC.

The table lists this clone with a few counts. The V gene is TRBV25-1, the J gene TRBJ1-1; D gene ambiguous. The CDR3 runs 14 residues. V lost 5 bases to trimming and J lost 5 bases, with 15 bases between them. CDR1 and CDR2 (germline): MGHDK, SYGVNS. In DNA form, the CDR3 reads TGTGCCAGCAGTACCTCGGCGGGAAGGACTGAAGCTTTCTTT. Translating gives CASSTSAGRTEAFF.

In its sample, this clone was seen once. This chain uses TRBV5-4 with TRBJ1-2; maybe TRBD1 (5 bases). Trimming removed 1 base at V and 6 bases at J, with 10 bases between. CDR3 length: 13 residues. Germline-derived CDR1 and CDR2 are SGHNT and YYREEE (reference sequence). As DNA, the CDR3 is TGTGCCAGCAGCTTGAACACAGGCAATGGCTACACCTTC. This sequence encodes CASSLNTGNGYTF.

The rearrangement joins TRBV27 to TRBJ2-7, with TRBD1 as a possible D gene (6 bases). The CDR3 spans 15 residues. V gave up 6 bases and J gave up 5 bases, with 20 bases separating them. Looked up from germline, CDR1 is MNHEY and CDR2 is SMNVEV (reference sequence). The CDR3 nucleotides read TGTGCCAGCAGCCAAAGGGGTGGCAGGGGCCACGAGCAGTACTTC. This gives the protein CASSQRGGRGHEQYF.

Here the CDR3 reads CAWGLMGQPQHF. CDR3 nucleotide sequence: TGTGCCTGGGGACTGATGGGGCAGCCCCAGCATTTT. The V call is TRBV30, the J call TRBJ1-5; D gene uncertain. The CDR3 is 12 residues long. Germline CDR1 reads GTSNPN; CDR2 reads SVGIG (reference sequence). The V end was cut by 5 bases, the J end by 7 bases, with 12 bases between. Using reference TRBV30 and TRBJ1-5 for the parts outside the CDR3, the full variable domain is SQTIHQWPATLVQPVGSPLSLECTVEGTSNPNLYWYRQAAGRGLQLLFYSVGIGQISSEVPQNLSASRPQDRQFILSSKKLLLSDSGFYLCAWGLMGQPQHFGDGTRLSIL.

The V gene is TRBV5-1, the J gene TRBJ1-6; D unresolved. The CDR3 is made up of 15 amino acids. V was shortened by 0 bases and J by 5 bases, with 9 bases between the two germline ends. The germline CDR1 and CDR2 sequences are SGHRS and YFSETQ. Written as DNA, the CDR3 is TGCGCCAGCAGCTTGGATCGAGTTGATAATTCACCCCTCCACTTT. Amino acid sequence: CASSLDRVDNSPLHF. The full variable domain, rest sourced from reference TRBV5-1 and TRBJ1-6, is KAGVTQTPRYLIKTRGQQVTLSCSPISGHRSVSWYQQTPGQGLQFLFEYFSETQRNKGNFPGRFSGRQFSNSRSEMNVSTLELGDSALYLCASSLDRVDNSPLHFGNGTRLTVT.

The chain joins TRBV2 to TRBJ2-1; 12 bases are a match to TRBD2. The CDR3 totals 14 residues. Germline V CDR1 and CDR2: SNHLY, FYNNEI. V was pared by 11 bases and J by 5 bases, with 7 bases of the junction left unmatched. The CDR3 DNA reads TGTGCCGGACAAAGACTAGCGGGGGACAATGAGCAGTTCTTC. Translating gives CAGQRLAGDNEQFF.

The chain has TRBV2 and TRBJ2-3; D not certain. Trimming removed 6 bases at V and 6 bases at J, with 7 bases between. This CDR3 has 11 amino acids. CDR1 is SNHLY and CDR2 is FYNNEI in the germline V gene. The DNA of the CDR3 is TGTGCCAGCAGCGGGTGGGATACGCAGTATTTT. Its protein product is CASSGWDTQYF. The full variable domain, completed using reference TRBV2 and TRBJ2-3, is EPEVTQTPSHQVTQMGQEVILRCVPISNHLYFYWYRQILGQKVEFLVSFYNNEISEKSEIFDDQFSVERPDGSNFTLKIRSTKLEDSAMYFCASSGWDTQYFGPGTRLTVL.

CDR3 in amino acids: CASSDRGLPDGYTF. In DNA form, the CDR3 reads TGTGCCAGTTCCGACAGGGGGCTACCCGATGGCTACACCTTC. The chain recombines TRBV19 with TRBJ1-2; 10 bases fit TRBD1. There are 14 residues in the CDR3. Germline V gene sequence: CDR1 LNHDA, CDR2 SQIVND (reference sequence). Trimming at V came to 8 bases and at J to 6 bases, leaving 9 bases not matched to a gene.

The chain couples TRBV19 to TRBJ1-1; D not resolved. Trimming shortened V by 3 bases and J by 4 bases, and 9 bases separated the two germline ends. The germline V gene has CDR1 LNHDA and CDR2 SQIVND (reference sequence). This CDR3 has 13 amino acids. The CDR3 spells CASSIPGVTEAFF. The CDR3 nucleotides are TGTGCCAGTAGTATTCCCGGGGTCACTGAAGCTTTCTTT.

The chain couples TRBV18 to TRBJ2-1; D is unresolved. The CDR3 covers 15 residues. Germline V gene lookup returns CDR1 KGHSH and CDR2 LQKENI. V was cut by 2 bases and J by 0 bases, with 8 bases left in between. CDR3 bases: TGTGCCAGCTCACCAGGGCATCTCTCCTACAATGAGCAGTTCTTC. Translating gives CASSPGHLSYNEQFF.

The chain recombines TRBV18 with TRBJ2-2; D might be TRBD1 (6 bases). The CDR3 is made up of 19 amino acids. Looked up from germline, CDR1 is KGHSH and CDR2 is LQKENI. Trimming pared 4 bases from V and 0 bases from J, leaving 21 bases between. CDR3 loop: CASSRIAASQGTNTGELFF. The CDR3 DNA is TGTGCCAGCTCACGGATCGCAGCTAGTCAGGGGACGAACACCGGGGAGCTGTTTTTT.

The V gene is TRBV28, the J gene TRBJ1-2; 9 bases are shared with TRBD1. This CDR3 is 14 amino acids long. The V segment lost 2 bases and the J segment 6 bases; nucleotides outside the gene matches: 4. Germline CDR1 reads MDHEN; CDR2 reads SYDVKM. This CDR3 reads CASSLPGQGNGYTF. In DNA, the CDR3 is TGTGCCAGCAGTTTACCGGGACAGGGAAATGGCTACACCTTC.

V usage is TRBV7-8 and J usage is TRBJ2-5; no clear D. V dropped 5 bases and J dropped 4 bases, with 17 bases sitting between them. Germline V gives CDR1 SGHVS, CDR2 FQNEAQ. There are 15 residues in the CDR3. CDR3 in amino acids: CASSQSSPMAETQYF. In DNA form, the CDR3 reads TGTGCCAGCAGCCAAAGTTCCCCCATGGCAGAGACCCAGTACTTC.